The 17 T cell receptor beta chains reported below all come from one sample, sequenced in a study of blood T cell repertoires in COVID-19. The assay was immunoSEQ multiplex PCR, and TCRdb's table has in-frame clones only and misses some. The table lists roughly 63,000 clones, 74% of them singletons. What was sequenced was peripheral blood. The receptors derive from a woman of 80 years or more with acute or convalescent COVID-19.

This clone was picked up a small number of times. The gene calls are TRBV29-1 and TRBJ1-5, with no clear D. The ends were cut back, 4 bases at V and 0 bases at J, with 7 bases in the middle. This CDR3 contains 13 residues. Per the germline V gene, CDR1 is SQVTM and CDR2 is ANQGSEA. CDR3: CSVGSVSNQPQHF. The CDR3 nucleotides read TGCAGCGTTGGCAGTGTTAGCAATCAGCCCCAGCATTTT. The full variable domain, completed using reference TRBV29-1 and TRBJ1-5, is SAVISQKPSRDICQRGTSLTIQCQVDSQVTMMFWYRQQPGQSLTLIATANQGSEATYESGFVIDKFPISRPNLTFSTLTVSNMSPEDSSIYLCSVGSVSNQPQHFGDGTRLSIL.

This clone is large by share. V gene TRBV11-3 combines with J gene TRBJ2-1; no clear D gene. Trimming cost V 1 base and J 8 bases, with 12 bases left between them. Germline V gene data show CDR1 as SGHNT and CDR2 as YENEEA. This CDR3 spans 14 amino acids. CDR3 bases: TGTGCCAGCAGCTTAGGGCCGCTAGACCATGAGCAGTTCTTC. Its translation: CASSLGPLDHEQFF.

The J gene is TRBJ2-2, the V gene TRBV10-3; TRBD1 might be the D (6 bases). The CDR3 extends over 15 amino acids. Deletions cut 2 bases from V and 3 bases from J, with 10 bases between. CDR1 and CDR2 (germline): ENHRY, SYGVKD. CDR3 in amino acids: CAISEARGDTGELFF. CDR3 nucleotides: TGTGCCATCAGTGAGGCCAGGGGAGACACCGGGGAGCTGTTTTTT.

This chain connects TRBV7-2 to TRBJ1-3, with a weak D call TRBD1 (5 bases). V was shortened by 5 bases and J by 2 bases, with 16 bases between the two germline ends. CDR3 length: 16 residues. CDR1 is SGHTA and CDR2 is FQGNSA in the germline V gene. CDR3 DNA: TGTGCCAGCAGCCCCGAGCAGGGAAGGGCTGGAAACACCATATATTTT. It translates to CASSPEQGRAGNTIYF. Full variable domain (rest looked up from reference TRBV7-2 and TRBJ1-3): GAGVSQSPSNKVTEKGKDVELRCDPISGHTALYWYRQSLGQGLEFLIYFQGNSAPDKSGLPSDRFSAERTGGSVSTLTIQRTQQEDSAVYLCASSPEQGRAGNTIYFGEGSWLTVV.

Written as DNA, the CDR3 is TGTGCCAGCAGTTCCCGACTAGTAGCAGATACGCAGTATTTT. It encodes CASSSRLVADTQYF. This sequence joins TRBV27 and TRBJ2-3; maybe TRBD2 (6 bases). There are 14 residues in the CDR3. Trimming cost V 4 bases and J 4 bases, with 12 bases left between them. Germline V lookup: CDR1 MNHEY, CDR2 SMNVEV (reference sequence).

CDR3 in DNA: TGCGCCAGCAGCTTACTAGGGAGCCTCGCAGATACGCAGTATTTT. Translation gives CASSLLGSLADTQYF. The V gene is TRBV5-1, the J gene TRBJ2-3; the D gene is possibly TRBD2 (5 bases). The CDR3 is 15 residues long. Germline V gene sequence: CDR1 SGHRS, CDR2 YFSETQ. Trimming stripped 2 bases from V and 4 bases from J, with 14 bases between.

The rearrangement links TRBV7-2 to TRBJ2-1; 10 bases fit TRBD2. This CDR3 has 16 residues. J was trimmed by 5 bases and V by 1 base; bases with no gene match: 5. The germline V gene has CDR1 SGHTA and CDR2 FQGNSA. CDR3 amino acids: CASSLVAGLANNEQFF. Written as DNA, the CDR3 is TGTGCCAGCAGCTTAGTGGCGGGACTAGCGAACAATGAGCAGTTCTTC.

The V gene is TRBV20-1, the J gene TRBJ1-1, with TRBD1 matching 7 bases. Germline values: CDR1 DFQATT, CDR2 SNEGSKA (reference sequence). The CDR3 runs 11 residues. The CDR3 DNA sequence: TGCAGGACAGGGACTAACACTGAAGCTTTCTTT. Amino acid sequence: CRTGTNTEAFF.

This chain links TRBV20-1 with TRBJ2-2; 8 nucleotides align to TRBD1. Looked up from germline, CDR1 is DFQATT and CDR2 is SNEGSKA (reference sequence). This CDR3 spans 14 amino acids. J was trimmed by 4 bases and V by 3 bases; bases with no gene match: 4. CDR3: CSASSGGLTGELFF. The DNA of the CDR3 is TGCAGTGCTAGTTCAGGGGGCCTCACCGGGGAGCTGTTTTTT.

The rearrangement uses TRBV7-2 and TRBJ2-1; D perhaps matches TRBD2 (5 bases). V shed 2 bases and J shed 0 bases, with 8 bases lying between them. This CDR3 is 15 amino acids long. CDR1 is SGHTA and CDR2 is FQGNSA in the germline V gene. The CDR3 sequence: CASSLFGDSYNEQFF. DNA for the CDR3: TGTGCCAGCAGCTTATTCGGGGACTCCTACAATGAGCAGTTCTTC.

V gene TRBV11-1 combines with J gene TRBJ2-1; 14 bases map to TRBD2. The germline V gene encodes CDR1 SGHAT and CDR2 FQDESV (reference sequence). This CDR3 region has 15 residues. Trimming took 0 bases from V and 9 from J; bases not matched to a gene: 1. The CDR3 sequence: CASSLAGTSGSEQFF. The CDR3 coding sequence is TGTGCCAGCAGCTTAGCCGGGACTAGCGGGAGTGAGCAGTTCTTC.

This chain connects TRBV21-1 to TRBJ1-5; the table's TRBD1 call for D was not verified on the DNA. TRBV21-1 is a documented pseudogene. The CDR3 sequence is 15 residues long. In DNA, the CDR3 is TGTGCCAGCAGCGGAAAGGGGACAGGGACTCAGCCCCAGCATTTT. Protein product: CASSGKGTGTQPQHF.

The chain has TRBV4-1 and TRBJ2-2, with 8 bases that match TRBD1. The CDR3 is made up of 18 amino acids. The V gene end was trimmed by 2 bases and the J gene end by 1 base; junction bases not matched to a gene: 9. The germline CDR1 and CDR2 sequences are MGHRA and YSYEKL. CDR3 sequence: CASSQTPGTGENTGELFF. As DNA, the CDR3 is TGCGCCAGCAGCCAAACGCCGGGGACAGGAGAGAACACCGGGGAGCTGTTTTTT.

The V call is TRBV21-1, the J call TRBJ2-3; the listed D gene, TRBD2, was not tested against the DNA. TRBV21-1 has pseudogene status. The CDR3 is 17 residues long. This chain's CDR3 is CASSLKHGGFPTDTQYF. The DNA of the CDR3 is TGTGCCAGCAGCCTAAAGCACGGGGGTTTTCCCACAGATACGCAGTATTTT.

This chain uses TRBV21-1 with TRBJ2-7; TRBD2, as called in the table, went unchecked against the DNA. TRBV21-1 is labeled a pseudogene. This CDR3 has 15 amino acids. CDR3: CASSKRGSKSYEQYF. The DNA of the CDR3 is TGTGCCAGCAGCAAACGGGGTAGCAAATCCTACGAGCAGTACTTC.

This chain uses TRBV7-2 with TRBJ2-7, with TRBD2 matching over 10 bases. After removal of 0 bases from V and 4 bases from J, the junction contained 3 bases not matched to a gene. The CDR3 totals 15 residues. The germline gives CDR1 SGHTA, CDR2 FQGNSA. CDR3 in amino acids: CASSLAPSGGYEQYF. The CDR3 nucleotides are TGTGCCAGCAGCTTAGCACCTAGCGGGGGATACGAGCAGTACTTC.

The chain uses TRBV9 and TRBJ2-3; TRBD2 might be the D (6 bases). V was pared by 0 bases and J by 1 base, with 9 bases between. Germline CDR1 is SGDLS and CDR2 is YYNGEE. This CDR3 has 15 amino acids. In nucleotides, the CDR3 is TGTGCCAGCAGCGTAGAGGCGGGACGCACAGATACGCAGTATTTT. Translation gives CASSVEAGRTDTQYF.